The 29 T cell receptor beta chains reported below all come from one sample, sequenced in a study of Ad26.COV2.S vaccination and SARS-CoV-2 variants. Treatment reported: roughly 20 received Ad26.COV2.S at low or high dose, single or two shots; 5 received placebo; per-sample allocation not given. Samples came from day 63 after the first vaccine or placebo injection. Clones were sequenced by immunoSEQ multiplex PCR, and TCRdb holds only the in-frame ones, with some missing. The top ten hold 7.4% of the sample, which has about 380,000 clones, about four fifths seen once. The sequencing used peripheral blood, collected in a trial of Ad26.COV2.S vaccine versus placebo. The origin of the receptors is a person aged 18 to 65 who received the Ad26.COV2.S COVID-19 vaccine or a placebo.

The chain links TRBV19 to TRBJ1-2; a weak D match, TRBD1 (6 bases). Trimming pared 1 base from V and 8 bases from J, leaving 17 bases between. The CDR3 sequence is 15 residues long. Per the germline V gene, CDR1 is LNHDA and CDR2 is SQIVND (reference sequence). CDR3: CASSIVPGLQGGYTF. The CDR3 DNA sequence: TGTGCCAGTAGTATAGTCCCCGGACTACAGGGAGGCTACACCTTC.

The chain couples TRBV7-9 to TRBJ2-7; the D is unclear. The CDR3 is made up of 16 amino acids. Trimming removed 1 base at V and 4 bases at J, with 17 bases between. In germline, CDR1 is SEHNR, CDR2 FQNEAQ (reference sequence). CDR3 amino acids: CASSLEYGPNPYEQYF. CDR3 in DNA: TGTGCCAGCAGCTTAGAGTACGGACCTAACCCTTACGAGCAGTACTTC.

The gene calls are TRBV7-2 and TRBJ2-3, with 9 bases matching TRBD1. The CDR3 loop spans 15 amino acids. V lost 6 bases to trimming and J lost 6 bases; unmatched junction nucleotides: 10. The germline V gene has CDR1 SGHTA and CDR2 FQGNSA. CDR3 DNA sequence: TGTGCCAGCAGTACAATACAGGGGGCGCGGGATACGCAGTATTTT. Its translation: CASSTIQGARDTQYF.

This chain links TRBV5-6 with TRBJ1-3; no definite D call. V was cut by 4 bases and J by 0 bases, with 11 bases left in between. Germline V gene data show CDR1 as SGHDT and CDR2 as YYEEEE. This CDR3 has 15 residues. This CDR3 reads CASSLKLNSGNTIYF. CDR3 coding DNA: TGTGCCAGCAGCCTTAAGCTTAACTCTGGAAACACCATATATTTT.

The chain couples TRBV5-1 to TRBJ1-4; D is possibly TRBD1 (5 bases). The germline V and J ends were trimmed by 0 bases and 2 bases, with 20 bases remaining between them. Germline assignment: CDR1 SGHRS and CDR2 YFSETQ. CDR3 length: 19 amino acids. CDR3: CASSLAGRPLPQTNEKLFF. CDR3 sequence (DNA): TGCGCCAGCAGCTTGGCGGGACGGCCTCTCCCGCAGACTAATGAAAAACTGTTTTTT.

Only a few counts were recorded for this clone. The chain links TRBV5-5 to TRBJ1-2; D is undetermined. The CDR3 consists of 13 residues. V lost 6 bases, J lost 0 bases, and 9 bases lay in between. CDR1 is SGHKS, CDR2 YYEKEE, per germline (reference sequence). The CDR3 protein is CASTASSNYGYTF. In DNA form, the CDR3 reads TGTGCCAGCACGGCGTCCTCTAACTATGGCTACACCTTC.

The chain links TRBV7-2 to TRBJ2-1; no reliable D call. V lost 1 base and J lost 6, with 13 bases in between. Per the germline V gene, CDR1 is SGHTA and CDR2 is FQGNSA. The CDR3 covers 15 residues. This chain's CDR3 is CASSLGNQRGNEQFF. The DNA for the CDR3 is TGTGCCAGCAGCTTAGGAAACCAACGAGGCAATGAGCAGTTCTTC.

The V gene is TRBV6-2 or TRBV6-3, the J gene TRBJ2-7; 12 nucleotides match TRBD2. Losses at the gene ends were 5 bases for V and 4 bases for J; bases not matched to a gene: 6. This CDR3 spans 15 amino acids. Germline lookup yields CDR1 MNHEY and CDR2 SVGEGT. The CDR3 DNA reads as TGTGCCAGCAGTCCGCGGACTAGCGGGGCGTACGAGCAGTACTTC. Protein product: CASSPRTSGAYEQYF.

This clone was found once. The chain couples TRBV19 to TRBJ1-2, with 7 bases identical to TRBD1. Trimming at V came to 7 bases and at J to 3 bases, leaving 5 bases not matched to a gene. Germline values: CDR1 LNHDA, CDR2 SQIVND (reference sequence). The CDR3 is 13 amino acids. The CDR3 sequence is CASNRGQHYGYTF. Here the CDR3 DNA reads TGTGCCAGTAATAGGGGGCAACACTATGGCTACACCTTC.

This chain connects TRBV19 to TRBJ2-3; 7 bases match TRBD2. Germline V gives CDR1 LNHDA, CDR2 SQIVND (reference sequence). With 5 bases clipped from V and 2 bases from J, the junction kept 4 bases outside the gene matches. The CDR3 spans 14 residues. In DNA, the CDR3 is TGTGCCAGTAGTGGGGGGGTGGACACAGATACGCAGTATTTT. This gives the protein CASSGGVDTDTQYF. Full variable domain (outside the CDR3, taken from reference TRBV19 and TRBJ2-3): DGGITQSPKYLFRKEGQNVTLSCEQNLNHDAMYWYRQDPGQGLRLIYYSQIVNDFQKGDIAEGYSVSREKKESFPLTVTSAQKNPTAFYLCASSGGVDTDTQYFGPGTRLTVL.

This clone was seen more than once but under ten times. The rearrangement uses TRBV10-3 and TRBJ2-5; D may be TRBD1 or TRBD2 (5 bases each). Deletions cut 8 bases from V and 5 bases from J, with 12 bases between. CDR3 size: 12 residues. Germline V gives CDR1 ENHRY, CDR2 SYGVKD. The CDR3 reads CAIGGGAETQYF. The DNA for the CDR3 is TGTGCCATCGGAGGTGGGGCGGAGACCCAGTACTTC.

This chain joins TRBV7-8 and TRBJ2-7, with D maybe TRBD2 (6 bases). Trimming stripped 1 base from V and 6 bases from J, with 10 bases between. Germline-derived CDR1 and CDR2 are SGHVS and FQNEAQ. CDR3 length: 13 amino acids. The CDR3 coding sequence is TGTGCCAGCAGCTTAGTGGAGGGTTCCGAGCAGTACTTC. Protein product: CASSLVEGSEQYF.

The V call is TRBV19, the J call TRBJ1-2, with D possibly TRBD1 on 5 matching bases. Germline V gene data show CDR1 as LNHDA and CDR2 as SQIVND (reference sequence). The CDR3 covers 14 residues. The V gene lost 5 bases and the J gene lost 3 bases, with 13 bases spanning the gap. CDR3 sequence: CASSAWDRDYGYTF. CDR3 coding DNA: TGTGCCAGTAGTGCGTGGGACCGGGACTATGGCTACACCTTC. Supplemented by reference TRBV19 and TRBJ1-2, the full variable domain reads DGGITQSPKYLFRKEGQNVTLSCEQNLNHDAMYWYRQDPGQGLRLIYYSQIVNDFQKGDIAEGYSVSREKKESFPLTVTSAQKNPTAFYLCASSAWDRDYGYTFGSGTRLTVV.

The V call is TRBV7-3, the J call TRBJ2-1; D might be TRBD1 or TRBD2, each matching 5 bases. CDR3 size: 13 residues. Germline CDR1 reads SGHTA; CDR2 reads FQGTGA. Trimming took off 5 bases at V and 12 bases at J, with 17 bases between the two ends. CDR3 sequence reads: CASSPDPRGVQFF. In nucleotides, the CDR3 is TGTGCCAGCAGCCCAGACCCGCGAGGGGTGCAGTTCTTC.

The chain links TRBV19 to TRBJ2-1; D is possibly TRBD1 (6 bases). V lost 1 base and J 6 bases, leaving 13 bases between the germline ends. This CDR3 is 15 amino acids long. Germline CDR1 LNHDA, CDR2 SQIVND (reference sequence). As DNA, the CDR3 is TGTGCCAGTAGTATAGGTGGGGGCCTAATCAATGAGCAGTTCTTC. It is translated as CASSIGGGLINEQFF.

This chain uses TRBV18 with TRBJ1-1; no definite D call. CDR3 size: 16 residues. The germline CDR1 and CDR2 sequences are KGHSH and LQKENI. The V end lost 3 bases, the J end lost 0 bases, and 14 bases lay between the germline ends. CDR3 sequence (DNA): TGTGCCAGCTCACCGATGACCAGAACTATGAACACTGAAGCTTTCTTT. Its protein is CASSPMTRTMNTEAFF.

This chain links TRBV7-7 with TRBJ2-7, with D tentatively TRBD1 (6 bases). From germline, CDR1 is SSHAT and CDR2 FNYEAQ (reference sequence). This CDR3 comprises 13 residues. V was trimmed by 6 bases and J by 5 bases, leaving 14 bases between them. The CDR3 DNA sequence: TGTGCCAGCAGTTTTGCCAGGGGTAACGAGCAGTACTTC. The encoded protein is CASSFARGNEQYF.

Remarks on this clone: The sample has other DNA sequences that encode this CDR3 too. The V and J genes are TRBV18 and TRBJ2-1, with D unresolved. Germline loops: CDR1 KGHSH, CDR2 LQKENI. V gave up 3 bases and J gave up 0 bases, with 3 bases separating them. CDR3 length equals 13 residues. The chain's CDR3 is CASSPSSYNEQFF. CDR3 nucleotides: TGTGCCAGCTCACCCAGCTCCTACAATGAGCAGTTCTTC.

The rearrangement uses TRBV4-2 and TRBJ1-2; TRBD1 agrees at 8 bases. There are 15 residues in the CDR3. Germline assignment: CDR1 LGHNA and CDR2 YNFKEQ. With 2 bases clipped from V and 7 bases from J, the junction kept 9 bases outside the gene matches. As DNA, the CDR3 is TGTGCCAGCAGCCAACCGGACAGGGAAGGGGGTGGCTACACCTTC. Translating gives CASSQPDREGGGYTF.

This clone has a single count. This chain joins TRBV18 and TRBJ2-3; no definite D call. V lost 4 bases and J 1 base, leaving 9 bases between the germline ends. The CDR3 loop spans 14 amino acids. Germline V gene sequence: CDR1 KGHSH, CDR2 LQKENI. CDR3 loop: CASSRQAGTDTQYF. In DNA form, the CDR3 reads TGTGCCAGCTCACGCCAGGCCGGCACAGATACGCAGTATTTT.

The V gene is TRBV15, the J gene TRBJ1-5; D call uncertain. V shed 3 bases and J shed 4 bases, with 4 bases lying between them. CDR3 length: 12 amino acids. The germline V gene has CDR1 LNHNV and CDR2 YYDKDF (reference sequence). CDR3 coding DNA: TGTGCCACCAGCAGCCTTAATCAGCCCCAGCATTTT. Its protein is CATSSLNQPQHF.

This clone was picked up a small number of times. The chain recombines TRBV27 with TRBJ2-7; D is unresolved. Trimming pared 4 bases from V and 0 bases from J, leaving 4 bases between. Germline V gene lookup returns CDR1 MNHEY and CDR2 SMNVEV (reference sequence). The CDR3 runs to 12 residues. CDR3 sequence reads: CASSSSSYEQYF. CDR3 in DNA: TGTGCCAGCAGTTCGAGCTCCTACGAGCAGTACTTC.

A single count supports this clone. In the same sample, other DNA sequences code for this CDR3. The gene calls are TRBV2 and TRBJ2-5; D unclear. V was trimmed by 6 bases and J by 0 bases, leaving 5 bases between them. The CDR3 is made up of 12 amino acids. Germline loops: CDR1 SNHLY, CDR2 FYNNEI. The CDR3 here is CASRVYQETQYF. The DNA of the CDR3 is TGTGCCAGCAGAGTGTACCAAGAGACCCAGTACTTC.

The chain joins TRBV7-8 to TRBJ1-4, with TRBD1 identical over 7 bases. The CDR3 extends over 14 amino acids. CDR1 and CDR2 (germline): SGHVS, FQNEAQ. V lost 7 bases, J lost 7 bases, and 9 bases stayed unmatched. CDR3 protein: CASTIDRETEKLFF. DNA for the CDR3: TGTGCCAGCACAATCGACAGGGAAACTGAAAAACTGTTTTTT.

J is TRBJ2-2 and V is TRBV7-7; TRBD1 aligns across 9 bases. CDR1 and CDR2 (germline): SSHAT, FNYEAQ (reference sequence). The CDR3 is 15 amino acids. With V trimmed by 6 bases and J by 1 base, 3 bases remained unmatched. As DNA, the CDR3 is TGTGCCAGCAGTCCGGGACAGGGGAACACCGGGGAGCTGTTTTTT. This sequence encodes CASSPGQGNTGELFF.

This chain connects TRBV2 to TRBJ1-5; no reliable D call. Germline V gives CDR1 SNHLY, CDR2 FYNNEI. The CDR3 has 13 residues. V shed 7 bases and J shed 7 bases, with 14 bases lying between them. The CDR3 sequence is CASTPEMGQPQHF. The CDR3 region has the DNA TGTGCCAGCACCCCGGAGATGGGGCAGCCCCAGCATTTT.

The rearrangement uses TRBV5-4 and TRBJ1-6, with D unresolved. V dropped 0 bases and J dropped 4 bases, with 8 bases sitting between them. The CDR3 spans 15 residues. The germline V gene has CDR1 SGHNT and CDR2 YYREEE (reference sequence). The CDR3 is CASSLGQVYNSPLHF. The CDR3 DNA sequence: TGTGCCAGCAGCTTGGGGCAGGTTTATAATTCACCCCTCCACTTT.

V is TRBV5-1 and J is TRBJ2-1; D remains ambiguous. CDR1 and CDR2 from the germline V gene are SGHRS and YFSETQ. The ends were cut back, 0 bases at V and 5 bases at J, with 9 bases in the middle. This CDR3 has 14 residues. In DNA, the CDR3 is TGCGCCAGCAGCTTGGAAAGTCGAAACAATGAGCAGTTCTTC. Protein sequence: CASSLESRNNEQFF.

The chain links TRBV5-1 to TRBJ2-2; 7 positions match TRBD1. The germline CDR1 and CDR2 sequences are SGHRS and YFSETQ. This CDR3 has 14 amino acids. V shed 3 bases, J shed 1 base, and the junction held 0 bases outside the gene matches. CDR3 DNA sequence: TGCGCCAGCAGCTGGGACAGGAACACCGGGGAGCTGTTTTTT. This translates into CASSWDRNTGELFF.